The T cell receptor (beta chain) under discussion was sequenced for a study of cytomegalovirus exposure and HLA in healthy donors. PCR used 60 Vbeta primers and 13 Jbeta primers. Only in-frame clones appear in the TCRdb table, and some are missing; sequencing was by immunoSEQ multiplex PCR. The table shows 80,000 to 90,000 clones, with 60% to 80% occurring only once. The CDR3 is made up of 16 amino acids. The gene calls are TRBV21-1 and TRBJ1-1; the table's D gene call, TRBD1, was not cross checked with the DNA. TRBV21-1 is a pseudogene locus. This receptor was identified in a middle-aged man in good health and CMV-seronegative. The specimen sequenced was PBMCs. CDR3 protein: CASSKAWAFMNTEAFF. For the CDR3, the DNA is TGTGCCAGCAGCAAAGCGTGGGCGTTCATGAACACTGAAGCTTTCTTT.